This T cell receptor beta chain was sequenced in a study of tumor-infiltrating lymphocytes in localized non-small cell lung cancer (dated by TCRdb to about 2021). Background for the entire study: The cohort included patients whose samples were collected after neoadjuvant chemotherapy, as well as both smokers and never-smokers and several histologies. Each patient contributed resected tumor tissue and uninvolved lung tissue from the same patient, described as non-adjacent to the tumor. Alongside flow cytometry, multiplex immunofluorescence, RNA-seq, exome sequencing and proteomics, TCR sequencing was applied to the same patients as one of several integrated assays. The overall ICON cohort comprised around 150 surgical patients with localized non-small cell lung cancer whose tumors were resected. A total of 50 or so patients were included in the paired tumor versus uninvolved lung comparison of immunoSEQ T-cell fraction.

The germline V gene supplies CDR1 SGHVS and CDR2 FQNEAQ. Inclusive of the bounding cysteine and phenylalanine, the CDR3 is 15 residues long. Only CDR3 DNA remains: 45 bases, in frame from the first base. V lost 6 bases and J lost 0 bases, and the count of bases not matched to a germline gene is 6. As for this clone: Its antigen is still unknown. Qualities for individual bases were not recorded, and no much larger clone is one base off.

The T-cell fraction in tumor and uninvolved lung tissue was provided by TCR sequencing with the immunoSEQ assay. Turning to the authors' computational methods: To analyze survival, patients were divided into a high T-cell fraction group (upper tertile) and a low T-cell fraction group (lower two tertiles), and the two groups were compared using a log-rank test. A signed-rank test was used to check for differences in T-cell fraction between paired tumor and uninvolved lung. This is the immuneACCESS table as TCRdb keeps it, with only in-frame sequences that have V and J called. A part of the clones is gone; compared with another copy, unresolved V genes explain less than half, and the rest is unexplained. That table furnishes V, J and clone size, whereas the DNA furnished D and trimming. In this sample the table shows roughly 12,000 clones, 66% of which occur a single time. Together, the top ten hold around 7.3% of the sample.

The investigation overall reported the following: Recurrence-free survival showed no association with tumor T-cell fraction from TCR sequencing (p = 0.61). TCRbeta sequencing supported higher T cell infiltration in tumors than in uninvolved lung tissue, consistent with immunofluorescence CD3 counts. TCR-derived T-cell fraction did not differ between the flow cytometry-defined immunotypes IM1 (good prognosis) and IM2 (poor prognosis). Because different assays used different pieces of the same tissue, intratumor heterogeneity could not be separated from technical variation. Since assay coverage differed from patient to patient depending on how much tissue was available, TCR sequencing was done for only a subset of the cohort.

ICON enrollment began in the first half of 2016, and the last patient was enrolled in the second half of 2018. From a subcohort of some 76 patients, fresh tumor and matched uninvolved tissue were collected for in-depth immune analyses, including TCR sequencing. DNA for TCR sequencing was isolated from bulk tissue, and no cell sorting was done. The sequencing sample was made of lung tumor tissue. The chain couples TRBV7-8 to TRBJ2-7, and TRBD2 aligns with 9 junction nucleotides. The TCR sequence derives from a human donor with non-small cell lung cancer. The CDR3 corresponds to CASRREGQSSYEQYF. Read as DNA, the sequence is TGTGCCAGCAGGCGGGAGGGCCAGAGCTCCTACGAGCAGTACTTC.